This T cell receptor (beta chain) was recorded in a study of T cell responses to AZD1222 COVID-19 vaccine. Germline values: CDR1 SGHRS, CDR2 YFSETQ. This CDR3 is built from 13 residues. V was clipped by 6 bases and J by 1 base, with 10 bases between them. Assay: immunoSEQ multiplex PCR; the TCRdb copy retains only in-frame clones and omits some. The sample has roughly 96,000 clones, about 89% seen once. This receptor was identified in an adult in good health. The chain joins TRBV5-1 to TRBJ1-1; D not resolved. Material: peripheral blood, obtained on day 0 of AZD1222 vaccination. The CDR3 nucleotides read TGCGCCAGCATGAGAGGGCCGAACACTGAAGCTTTCTTT. It encodes CASMRGPNTEAFF. Based on the CDR3 plus reference TRBV5-1 and TRBJ1-1, the full variable domain is KAGVTQTPRYLIKTRGQQVTLSCSPISGHRSVSWYQQTPGQGLQFLFEYFSETQRNKGNFPGRFSGRQFSNSRSEMNVSTLELGDSALYLCASMRGPNTEAFFGQGTRLTVV.